Given below is one T cell receptor beta chain in context. Its cognate antigen has yet to be identified. Per-base quality was not reported, and no clone a single base away is much larger than it. The germline ends are 10 bases apart after V is trimmed by 6 bases and J by 2 bases. The CDR3, from cysteine to phenylalanine, totals 14 residues. The entry retains the CDR3 DNA only, 42 bases that are in frame from base 1. CDR1 and CDR2, looked up from the germline V gene, are MNHEY and SVGAGI. The source of the sample is a study of blood T cell repertoires in COVID-19 (dated by TCRdb to about 2020). Study-level background: The collaborator samples originated in the United States, Italy and Spain and spanned the acute and convalescent phases of COVID-19. Where available, HLA class I and class II types were taken from metadata supplied by the sample provider and were not determined by assay-based typing. The prospective study material was composed of cDNA or gDNA derived from T cells, B-cell-depleted T cells, or PBMCs. Samples were obtained from the ongoing ImmuneRACE study (first 160 participants) and from 1,254 subjects provided by 6 global collaborators. Subjects who had been exposed to COVID-19, were actively infected with it, or had recovered from it provided the deeply sampled blood TCRbeta repertoires that made up the dataset. Nearly every sample came with metadata listing a de-identified subject ID, COVID-19 status, age in years and sex. The repertoires were released in a freely available public database meant as a resource for research on the immune response to SARS-CoV-2. What the authors observed across the whole study: The quantity of clinical and demographic metadata differed by source and by participant and was supplied without curation.

Enrolling through a virtual design, the prospective study's participants ranged in age from roughly 18 to 100 years and lived across 24 United States geographic areas. Cohort assignment in the prospective study relied on participant-reported clinical history from a screening survey and a study questionnaire. ImmuneRACE Cohort 3 recovered participants were defined by two consecutive negative NP/OP PCR tests, healthcare professional clearance, or symptom resolution. In the prospective study, mobile phlebotomists collected whole blood, serum and a nasopharyngeal or oropharyngeal swab from each participant. Over an approximately 2-month period, participants in the prospective study had the option of providing additional blood draws and questionnaires. Blood samples from the prospective study were shipped frozen or at room temperature prior to DNA extraction. The immunoSEQ Assay, a bias-controlled multiplex PCR, was used to amplify TCRbeta CDR3 regions from genomic DNA. Processing in the source paper ran as follows. The number of nucleated cells in each sample was estimated by amplification of reference gene primers within the assay. Sequence reads were collapsed and filtered to measure the absolute abundance of every unique TCRbeta CDR3 rearrangement. For each sample, productive Simpson clonality was calculated by taking the square root of Simpson's diversity index across productive rearrangements. Imported from immuneACCESS, the table was reduced by TCRdb to in-frame sequences with V and J called. These copies leave out some clones; in studies compared against another copy, an unresolved V gene accounts for under half, and the cause of the remainder is not known. V and J calls and clone size are given by that table; D and trimming were obtained from the DNA. The sample table lists some 170,000 clones, roughly 82% of them with a count of one. The ten largest clones represent around 15% of the sample.

The clonotype originates from a man aged 50-59 years who had recovered from COVID-19. The rearrangement joined TRBV6-5 to TRBJ1-4; TRBD1 is a weak D gene call, 5 bases matching. Input material: PBMCs or T cells enriched from blood (not recorded which). The DNA sequence reads TGTGCCAGCAGCCGGGGGTGGACTAATGAAAAACTGTTTTTT. It specifies CASSRGWTNEKLFF.